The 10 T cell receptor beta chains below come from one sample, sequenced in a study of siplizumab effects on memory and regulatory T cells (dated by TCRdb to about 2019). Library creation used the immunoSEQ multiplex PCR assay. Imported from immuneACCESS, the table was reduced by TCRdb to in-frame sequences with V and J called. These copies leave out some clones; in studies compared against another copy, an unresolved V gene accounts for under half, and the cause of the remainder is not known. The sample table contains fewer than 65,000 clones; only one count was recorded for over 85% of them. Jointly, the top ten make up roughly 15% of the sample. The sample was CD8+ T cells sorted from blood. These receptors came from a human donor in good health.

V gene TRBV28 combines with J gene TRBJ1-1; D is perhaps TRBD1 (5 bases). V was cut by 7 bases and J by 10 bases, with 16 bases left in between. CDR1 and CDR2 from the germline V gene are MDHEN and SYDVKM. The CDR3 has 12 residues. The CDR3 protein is CASTTQGWGAFF. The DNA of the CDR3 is TGTGCCAGCACCACCCAGGGATGGGGAGCTTTCTTT.

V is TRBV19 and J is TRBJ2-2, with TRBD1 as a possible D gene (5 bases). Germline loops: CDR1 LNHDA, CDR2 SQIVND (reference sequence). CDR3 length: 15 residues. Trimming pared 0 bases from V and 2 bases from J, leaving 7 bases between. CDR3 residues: CASSIEGANTGELFF. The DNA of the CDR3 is TGTGCCAGTAGTATAGAAGGGGCAAACACCGGGGAGCTGTTTTTT.

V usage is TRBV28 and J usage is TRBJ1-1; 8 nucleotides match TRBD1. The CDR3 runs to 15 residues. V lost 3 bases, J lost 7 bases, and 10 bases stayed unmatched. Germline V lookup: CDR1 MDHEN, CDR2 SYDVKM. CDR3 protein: CASSFPSRGHGEAFF. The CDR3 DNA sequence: TGTGCCAGCAGTTTCCCTTCCAGGGGGCATGGTGAAGCTTTCTTT.

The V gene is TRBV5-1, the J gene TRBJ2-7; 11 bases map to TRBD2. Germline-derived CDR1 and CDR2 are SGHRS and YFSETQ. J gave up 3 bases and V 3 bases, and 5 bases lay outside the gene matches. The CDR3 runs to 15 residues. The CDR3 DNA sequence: TGCGCCAGCAGCTACCAACTAGCGGGAGTCTACGAGCAGTACTTC. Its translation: CASSYQLAGVYEQYF.

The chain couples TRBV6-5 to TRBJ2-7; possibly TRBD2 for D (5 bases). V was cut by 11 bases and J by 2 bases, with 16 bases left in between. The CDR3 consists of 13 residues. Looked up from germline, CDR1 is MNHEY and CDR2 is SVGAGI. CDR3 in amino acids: CALRLDGAYEQYF. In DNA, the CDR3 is TGTGCCCTGCGGTTAGACGGGGCCTACGAGCAGTACTTC.

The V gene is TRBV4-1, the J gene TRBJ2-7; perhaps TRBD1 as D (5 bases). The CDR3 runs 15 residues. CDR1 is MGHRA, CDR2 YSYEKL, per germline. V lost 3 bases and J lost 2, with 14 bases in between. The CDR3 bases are TGCGCCAGCAGCCAGAGCGACAGCTTAACCTACGAGCAGTACTTC. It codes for CASSQSDSLTYEQYF.

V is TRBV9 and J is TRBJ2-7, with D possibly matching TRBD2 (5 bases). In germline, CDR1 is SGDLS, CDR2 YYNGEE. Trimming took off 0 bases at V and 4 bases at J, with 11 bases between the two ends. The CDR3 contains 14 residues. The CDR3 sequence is CASSVDGKQYEQYF. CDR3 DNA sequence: TGTGCCAGCAGCGTAGACGGGAAGCAGTACGAGCAGTACTTC.

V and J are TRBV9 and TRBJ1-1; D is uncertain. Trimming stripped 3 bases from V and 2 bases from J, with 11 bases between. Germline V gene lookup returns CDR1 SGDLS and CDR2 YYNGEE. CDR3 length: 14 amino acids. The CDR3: CASSDGSGNTEAFF. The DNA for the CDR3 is TGTGCCAGCAGCGACGGGAGTGGTAACACTGAAGCTTTCTTT.

This CDR3 reads CASNPSAGTAYGYTF. The CDR3 nucleotides are TGTGCCAGCAACCCAAGTGCCGGGACAGCATATGGCTACACCTTC. The chain carries TRBV2 and TRBJ1-2, with 7 nucleotides matching TRBD1. The CDR3 consists of 15 residues. V lost 7 bases and J lost 5; bases outside the gene matches: 13. Germline V gives CDR1 SNHLY, CDR2 FYNNEI.

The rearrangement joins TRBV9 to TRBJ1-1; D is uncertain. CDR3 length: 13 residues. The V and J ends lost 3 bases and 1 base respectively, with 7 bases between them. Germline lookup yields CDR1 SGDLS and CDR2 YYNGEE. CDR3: CASSARQNTEAFF. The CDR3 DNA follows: TGTGCCAGCAGCGCTCGACAGAACACTGAAGCTTTCTTT.